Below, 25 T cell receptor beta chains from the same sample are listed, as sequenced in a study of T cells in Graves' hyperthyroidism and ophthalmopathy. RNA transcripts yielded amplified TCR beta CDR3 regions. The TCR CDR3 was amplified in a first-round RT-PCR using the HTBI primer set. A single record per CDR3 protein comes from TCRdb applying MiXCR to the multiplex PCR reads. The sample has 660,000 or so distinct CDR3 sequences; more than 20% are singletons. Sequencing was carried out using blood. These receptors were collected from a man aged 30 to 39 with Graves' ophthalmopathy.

The CDR3 reads CASSLYSSSEKLFF. The DNA for the CDR3 is TGCGCCAGCAGCTTGTACAGTTCTTCGGAAAAACTGTTTTTT. The V and J genes are TRBV5-1 and TRBJ1-4; no clear D gene. CDR1 SGHRS and CDR2 YFSETQ come from the germline V gene. Trimming removed 1 base from V and 8 bases from J, with 12 bases in between. The CDR3 runs to 14 residues.

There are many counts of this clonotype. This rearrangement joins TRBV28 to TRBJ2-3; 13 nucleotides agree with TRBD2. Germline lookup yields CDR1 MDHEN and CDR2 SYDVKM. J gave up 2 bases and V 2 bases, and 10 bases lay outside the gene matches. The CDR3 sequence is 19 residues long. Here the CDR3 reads CASSLGRRTSGRDTDTQYF. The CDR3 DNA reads TGTGCCAGCAGTTTAGGAAGGAGGACTAGCGGGAGAGACACAGATACGCAGTATTTT.

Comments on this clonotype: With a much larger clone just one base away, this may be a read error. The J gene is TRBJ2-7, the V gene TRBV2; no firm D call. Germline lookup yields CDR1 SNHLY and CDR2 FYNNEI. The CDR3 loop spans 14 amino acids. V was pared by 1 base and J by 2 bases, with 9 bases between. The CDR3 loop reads CASSEVVSAYEQYF. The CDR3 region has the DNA TGTGCCAGCAGTGAAGTGGTCAGCGCCTACGAGCAGTACTTC.

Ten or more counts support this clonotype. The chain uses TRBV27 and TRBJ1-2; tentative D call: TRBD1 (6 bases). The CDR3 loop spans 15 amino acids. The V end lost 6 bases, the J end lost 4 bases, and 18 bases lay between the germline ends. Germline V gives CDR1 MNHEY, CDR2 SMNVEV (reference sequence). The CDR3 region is CASSPGGQGIYGYTF. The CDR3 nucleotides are TGTGCCAGCAGCCCTGGGGGCCAGGGCATCTATGGCTACACCTTC.

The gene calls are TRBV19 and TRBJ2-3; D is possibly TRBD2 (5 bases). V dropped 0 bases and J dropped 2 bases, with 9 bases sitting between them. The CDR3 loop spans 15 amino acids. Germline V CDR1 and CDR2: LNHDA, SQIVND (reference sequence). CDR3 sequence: CASSIDKRITDTQYF. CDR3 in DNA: TGTGCCAGTAGTATAGATAAGCGGATCACAGATACGCAGTATTTT. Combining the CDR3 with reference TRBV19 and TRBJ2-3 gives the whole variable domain DGGITQSPKYLFRKEGQNVTLSCEQNLNHDAMYWYRQDPGQGLRLIYYSQIVNDFQKGDIAEGYSVSREKKESFPLTVTSAQKNPTAFYLCASSIDKRITDTQYFGPGTRLTVL.

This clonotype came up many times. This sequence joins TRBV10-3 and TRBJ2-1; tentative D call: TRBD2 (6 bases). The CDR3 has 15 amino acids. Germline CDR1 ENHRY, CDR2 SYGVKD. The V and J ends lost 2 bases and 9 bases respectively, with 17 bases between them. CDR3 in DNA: TGTGCCATCAGTGAGGTGGGCGGGGAACTGGGTGAGCAGTTCTTC. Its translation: CAISEVGGELGEQFF.

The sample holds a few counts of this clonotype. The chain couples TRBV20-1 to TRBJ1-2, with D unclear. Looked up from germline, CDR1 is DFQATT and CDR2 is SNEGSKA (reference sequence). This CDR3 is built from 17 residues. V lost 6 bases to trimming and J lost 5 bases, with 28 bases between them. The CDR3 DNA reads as TGCAGTGCCCATCCTACAGTTTTCCCCCAGAGAGGATATGGCTACACCTTC. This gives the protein CSAHPTVFPQRGYGYTF.

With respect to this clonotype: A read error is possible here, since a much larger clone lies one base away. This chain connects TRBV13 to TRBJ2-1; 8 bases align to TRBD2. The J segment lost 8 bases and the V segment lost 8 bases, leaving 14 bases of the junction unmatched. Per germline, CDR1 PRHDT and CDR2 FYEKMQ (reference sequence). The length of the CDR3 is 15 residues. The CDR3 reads CASGYSGEGLDEQFF. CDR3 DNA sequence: TGTGCCAGCGGCTATAGCGGGGAGGGCCTTGATGAGCAGTTCTTC.

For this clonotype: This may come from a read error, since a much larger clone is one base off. The CDR3 loop reads CASSNPGNTGELFF. CDR3 DNA sequence: TGTGCCAGCAGCAACCCAGGGAACACCGGGGAGCTGTTTTTT. V and J are TRBV7-2 and TRBJ2-2; the D is unclear. CDR1 and CDR2 from the germline V gene are SGHTA and FQGNSA. CDR3 length: 14 amino acids. V lost 5 bases and J 1 base, leaving 8 bases between the germline ends.

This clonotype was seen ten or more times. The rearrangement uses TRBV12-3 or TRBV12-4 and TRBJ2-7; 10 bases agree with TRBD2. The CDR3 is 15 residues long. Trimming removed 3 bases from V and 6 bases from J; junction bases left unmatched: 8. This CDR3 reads CASSFAGAGGGEQYF. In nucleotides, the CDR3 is TGTGCCAGCAGTTTCGCTGGAGCGGGAGGGGGCGAGCAGTACTTC.

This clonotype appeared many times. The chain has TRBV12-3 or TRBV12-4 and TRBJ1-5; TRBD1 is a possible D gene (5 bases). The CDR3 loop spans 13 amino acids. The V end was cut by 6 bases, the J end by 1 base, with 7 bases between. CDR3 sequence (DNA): TGTGCCAGCAGCCGACAGAGCAATCAGCCCCAGCATTTT. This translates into CASSRQSNQPQHF.

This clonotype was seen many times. Written as DNA, the CDR3 is TGCGCCAGCAGTTCCCCTCGCGGGGGGCAGTACTTC. Its translation is CASSSPRGGQYF. The chain uses TRBV5-1 and TRBJ2-7; TRBD2 matches at 7 bases. V lost 5 bases to trimming and J lost 9 bases; unmatched junction nucleotides: 8. Germline values: CDR1 SGHRS, CDR2 YFSETQ. The CDR3 covers 12 residues.

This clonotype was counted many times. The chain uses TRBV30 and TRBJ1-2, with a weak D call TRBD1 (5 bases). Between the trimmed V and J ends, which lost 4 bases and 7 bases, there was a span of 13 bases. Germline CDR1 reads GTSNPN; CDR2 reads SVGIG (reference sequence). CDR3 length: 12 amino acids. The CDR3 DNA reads TGTGCCTGGACCTTGCAGGGTCTTGGCTACACCTTC. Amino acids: CAWTLQGLGYTF.

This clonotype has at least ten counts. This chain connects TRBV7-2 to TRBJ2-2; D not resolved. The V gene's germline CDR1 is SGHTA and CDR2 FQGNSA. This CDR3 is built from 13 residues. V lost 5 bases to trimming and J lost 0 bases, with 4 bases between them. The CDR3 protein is CASSRPNTGELFF. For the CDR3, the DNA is TGTGCCAGCAGCCGACCGAACACCGGGGAGCTGTTTTTT.

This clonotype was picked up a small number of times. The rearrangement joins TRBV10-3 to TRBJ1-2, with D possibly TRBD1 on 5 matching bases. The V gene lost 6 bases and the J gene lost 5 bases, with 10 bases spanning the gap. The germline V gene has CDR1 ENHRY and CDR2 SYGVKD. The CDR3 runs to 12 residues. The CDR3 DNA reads TGTGCCATCAGGTCGGGGGGGTATGGCTACACCTTC. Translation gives CAIRSGGYGYTF.

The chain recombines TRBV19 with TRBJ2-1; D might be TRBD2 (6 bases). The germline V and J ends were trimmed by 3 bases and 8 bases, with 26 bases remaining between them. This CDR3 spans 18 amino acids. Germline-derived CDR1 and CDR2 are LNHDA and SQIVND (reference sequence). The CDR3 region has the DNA TGTGCCAGTAGTATGGGATGGAGGGGTCGATGGGTCGGACATGAGCAGTTCTTC. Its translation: CASSMGWRGRWVGHEQFF.

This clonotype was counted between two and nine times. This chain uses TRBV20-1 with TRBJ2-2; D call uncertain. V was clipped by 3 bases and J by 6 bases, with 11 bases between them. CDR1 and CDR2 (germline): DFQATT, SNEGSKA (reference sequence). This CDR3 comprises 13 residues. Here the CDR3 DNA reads TGCAGTGCTAGGATTAGAGGTGCCGGGGAGCTGTTTTTT. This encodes CSARIRGAGELFF.

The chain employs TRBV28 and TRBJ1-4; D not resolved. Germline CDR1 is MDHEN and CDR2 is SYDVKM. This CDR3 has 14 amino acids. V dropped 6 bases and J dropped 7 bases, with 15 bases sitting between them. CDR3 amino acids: CASSSQRGREKLFF. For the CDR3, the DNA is TGTGCCAGCAGCTCGCAGAGAGGCCGTGAAAAACTGTTTTTT.

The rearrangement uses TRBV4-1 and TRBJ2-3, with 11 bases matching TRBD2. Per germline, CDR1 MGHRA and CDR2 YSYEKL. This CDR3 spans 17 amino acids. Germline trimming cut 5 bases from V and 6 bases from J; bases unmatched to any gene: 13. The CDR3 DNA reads TGCGCCAGCAGCATCCTAAGGGCTAGCGGGAGGTATGATACGCAGTATTTT. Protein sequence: CASSILRASGRYDTQYF.

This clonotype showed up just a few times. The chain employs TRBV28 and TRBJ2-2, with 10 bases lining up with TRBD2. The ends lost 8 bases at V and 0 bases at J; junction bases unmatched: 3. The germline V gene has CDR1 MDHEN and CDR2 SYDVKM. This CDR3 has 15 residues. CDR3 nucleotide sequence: TGTGCCAGCGTCAGCGGGAGGGCGAACACCGGGGAGCTGTTTTTT. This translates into CASVSGRANTGELFF.

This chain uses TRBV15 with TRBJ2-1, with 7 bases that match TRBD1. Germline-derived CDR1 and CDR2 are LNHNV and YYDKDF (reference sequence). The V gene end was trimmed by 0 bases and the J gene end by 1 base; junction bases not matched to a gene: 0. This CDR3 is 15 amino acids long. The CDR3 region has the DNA TGTGCCACCAGCAGAGACAGGGGGTCCTACAATGAGCAGTTCTTC. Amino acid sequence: CATSRDRGSYNEQFF. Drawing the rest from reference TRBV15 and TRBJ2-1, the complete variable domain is DAMVIQNPRYQVTQFGKPVTLSCSQTLNHNVMYWYQQKSSQAPKLLFHYYDKDFNNEADTPDNFQSRRPNTSFCFLDIRSPGLGDTAMYLCATSRDRGSYNEQFFGPGTRLTVL.

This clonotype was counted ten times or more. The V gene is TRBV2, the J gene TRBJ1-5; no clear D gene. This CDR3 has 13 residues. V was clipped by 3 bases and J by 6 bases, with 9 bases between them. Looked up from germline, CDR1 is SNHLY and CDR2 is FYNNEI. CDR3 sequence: CASSDRGSQPQHF. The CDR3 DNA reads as TGTGCCAGCAGTGACCGCGGGAGTCAGCCCCAGCATTTT.

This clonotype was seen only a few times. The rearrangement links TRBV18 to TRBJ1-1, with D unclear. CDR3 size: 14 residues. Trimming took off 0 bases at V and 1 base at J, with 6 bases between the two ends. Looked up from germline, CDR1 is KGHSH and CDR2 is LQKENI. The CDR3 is CASSPPWKNTEAFF. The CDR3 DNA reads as TGTGCCAGCTCACCACCGTGGAAGAACACTGAAGCTTTCTTT.

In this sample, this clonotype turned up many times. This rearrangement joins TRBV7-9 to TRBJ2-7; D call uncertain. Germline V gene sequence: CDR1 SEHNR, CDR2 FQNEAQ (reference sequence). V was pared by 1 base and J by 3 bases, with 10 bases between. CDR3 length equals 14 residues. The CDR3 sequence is CASSLDVSGYEQYF. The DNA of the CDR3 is TGTGCCAGCAGCTTAGACGTATCCGGCTACGAGCAGTACTTC. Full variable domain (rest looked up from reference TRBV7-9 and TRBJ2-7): DTGVSQNPRHKITKRGQNVTFRCDPISEHNRLYWYRQTLGQGPEFLTYFQNEAQLEKSRLLSDRFSAERPKGSFSTLEIQRTEQGDSAMYLCASSLDVSGYEQYFGPGTRLTVT.

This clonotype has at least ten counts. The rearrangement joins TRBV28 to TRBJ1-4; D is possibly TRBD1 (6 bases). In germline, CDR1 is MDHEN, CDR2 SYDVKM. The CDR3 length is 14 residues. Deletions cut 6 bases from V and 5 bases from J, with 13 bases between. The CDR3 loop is CASSLRTVNEKLFF. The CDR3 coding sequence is TGTGCCAGCAGCCTCAGGACAGTCAATGAAAAACTGTTTTTT.